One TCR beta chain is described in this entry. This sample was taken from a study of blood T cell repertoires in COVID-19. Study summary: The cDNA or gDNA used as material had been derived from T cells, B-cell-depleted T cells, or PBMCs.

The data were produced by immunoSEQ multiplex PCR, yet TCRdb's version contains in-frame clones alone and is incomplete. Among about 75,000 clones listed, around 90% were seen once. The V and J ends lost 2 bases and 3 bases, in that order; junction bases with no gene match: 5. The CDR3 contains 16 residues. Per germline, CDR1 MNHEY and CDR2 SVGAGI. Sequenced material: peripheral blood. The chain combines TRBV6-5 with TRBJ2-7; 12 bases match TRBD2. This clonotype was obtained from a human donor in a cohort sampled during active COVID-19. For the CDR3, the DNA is TGTGCCAGCAGTTACCAGGGACTAGCGGGCAACTACGAGCAGTACTTC. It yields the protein CASSYQGLAGNYEQYF.